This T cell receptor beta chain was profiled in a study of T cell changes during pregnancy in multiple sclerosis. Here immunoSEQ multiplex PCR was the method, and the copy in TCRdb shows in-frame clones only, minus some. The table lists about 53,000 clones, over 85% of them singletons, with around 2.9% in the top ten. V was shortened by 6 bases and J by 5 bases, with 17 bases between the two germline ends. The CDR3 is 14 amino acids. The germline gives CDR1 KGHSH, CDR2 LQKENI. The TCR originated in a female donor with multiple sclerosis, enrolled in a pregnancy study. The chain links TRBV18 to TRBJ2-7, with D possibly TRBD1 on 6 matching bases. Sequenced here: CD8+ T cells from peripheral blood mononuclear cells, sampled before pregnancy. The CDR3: CASSLISPGDEQYF. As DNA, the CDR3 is TGTGCCAGCTCCTTAATAAGTCCAGGGGACGAGCAGTACTTC.